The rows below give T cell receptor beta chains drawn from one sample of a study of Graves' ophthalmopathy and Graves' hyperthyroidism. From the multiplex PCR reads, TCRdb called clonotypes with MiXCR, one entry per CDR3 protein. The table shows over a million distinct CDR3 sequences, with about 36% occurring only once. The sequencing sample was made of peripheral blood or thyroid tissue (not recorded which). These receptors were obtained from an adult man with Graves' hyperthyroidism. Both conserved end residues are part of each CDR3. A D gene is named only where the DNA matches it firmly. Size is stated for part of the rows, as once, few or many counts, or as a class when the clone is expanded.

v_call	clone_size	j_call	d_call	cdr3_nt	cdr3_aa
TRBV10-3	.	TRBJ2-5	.	TGTGCCATCAGTCGGGCGGGGGAGACCCAGTACTTC	CAISRAGETQYF
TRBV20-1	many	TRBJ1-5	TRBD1	TGCAGTGCACAGCGACAGGGTAGTGGACAGCCCCAGCATTTT	CSAQRQGSGQPQHF
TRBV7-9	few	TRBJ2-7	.	TGTGCCAGCAGCCTAAAGGGCGAGTACTTC	CASSLKGEYF
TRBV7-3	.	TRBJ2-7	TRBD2	TGTGTCAGCAGCTCTGCTAGCGGGGGACCTTACGAGCAGTACTTC	CVSSSASGGPYEQYF
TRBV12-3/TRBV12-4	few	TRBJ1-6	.	TGTGCCAGCAGTTTAGGACTGGTTAATTCACCCCTCCACTTT	CASSLGLVNSPLHF
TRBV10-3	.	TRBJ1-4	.	TGTGCCATCGGAGGTTCAGAACTTAATGAAAAACTGTTTTTT	CAIGGSELNEKLFF
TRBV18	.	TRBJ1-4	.	TGTGCCAGCTCACCCCGGGACCTTGAAAAACTGTTTTTT	CASSPRDLEKLFF
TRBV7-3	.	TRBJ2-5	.	TGTGCCAGCAGCTTGGGTGGTGTCCGGACCCAGTACTTC	CASSLGGVRTQYF
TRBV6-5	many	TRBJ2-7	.	TGTGCCAGCAGTTACTCCGGGTCCTACGAGCAGTACTTC	CASSYSGSYEQYF
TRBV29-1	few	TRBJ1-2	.	TGCAGCGTTGATCCGCCCACCGGCTATGGCTACACCTTC	CSVDPPTGYGYTF
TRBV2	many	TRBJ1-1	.	TGTGCCAGCGGGAGACAGGTTTCGTATGGTGAAGCTTTCTTT	CASGRQVSYGEAFF
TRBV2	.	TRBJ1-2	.	TGTGCCAGCAGCCGCGGCCGGACCTCTTTCGGCTACACCTTC	CASSRGRTSFGYTF
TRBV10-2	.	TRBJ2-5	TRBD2	TGCCCCAGCAGACCGGGACTAGCGGGGCAAGAGACCCAGTACTTC	CPSRPGLAGQETQYF
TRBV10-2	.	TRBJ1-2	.	TGCGCCAGCACCGGGGGGGGGGCTAACTATGGCTACACCTTC	CASTGGGANYGYTF
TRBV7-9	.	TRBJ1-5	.	TGTGCCAGCAGCCCCTCTGCAGGTAGAGATCAGCTCCAGCATTTT	CASSPSAGRDQLQHF
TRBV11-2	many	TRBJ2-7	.	TGTGCCAGCAGCGCCGACTTCCAGAGCTCCTACGAGCAGTACTTC	CASSADFQSSYEQYF
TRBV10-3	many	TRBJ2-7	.	TGTGCCATCAGTGAGTCGATGACGAGTCTCGAGCAGTACTTC	CAISESMTSLEQYF
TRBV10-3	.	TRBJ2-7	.	TGTGCCATCAGTGAGGGACAGAGGCCGAACGAGCAGTACTTC	CAISEGQRPNEQYF
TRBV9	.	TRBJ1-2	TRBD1	TGTGCCAGCAGCGTCTCTCTGGGACAGGGAGGATCCACCTTC	CASSVSLGQGGSTF
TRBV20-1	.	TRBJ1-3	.	TGCAGTGCTAGAGTTTCACTCGGTAATACTGGAAACACCATATATTTT	CSARVSLGNTGNTIYF
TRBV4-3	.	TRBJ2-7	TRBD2	TGCGCCAGCAGCCAAGATTCGCCACTAGCGGGAGTTTACGAGCAGTACTTC	CASSQDSPLAGVYEQYF
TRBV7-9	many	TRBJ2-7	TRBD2	TGTGCCAGCAGCTTACAAGCGGGAAGTGGGTACGAGCAGTACTTC	CASSLQAGSGYEQYF
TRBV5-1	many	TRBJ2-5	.	TGCGCCAGCAGCTTCACTAAAGAGACCCAGTACTTC	CASSFTKETQYF
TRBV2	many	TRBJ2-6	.	TGTGCCAGCAGTGATTCGGCCTCTGGGGCCAACGTCCTGACTTTC	CASSDSASGANVLTF
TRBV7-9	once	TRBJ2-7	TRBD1	TGCCAAACACCCGGGACAGCCCACGAGCAGTACTTC	CQTPGTAHEQYF
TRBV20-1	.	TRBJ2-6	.	TGCAGTGCCGCGGCAGTGGGCTCATTCTCTGGGGCCAACGTCCTGACTTTC	CSAAAVGSFSGANVLTF
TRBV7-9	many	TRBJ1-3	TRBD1	TGTGCCAGCAGCACCACCGGGACAGGGCCGGCTGAGTTAAGAACCATATATTTT	CASSTTGTGPAELRTIYF
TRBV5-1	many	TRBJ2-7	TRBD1	TGCGCCAGCAGCCTGGGACAGGGGTTGCTCTACGAGCAGTACTTC	CASSLGQGLLYEQYF
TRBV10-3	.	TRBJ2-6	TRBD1	TGTGCCATCAGGACCGGGACAGTCTCTGGGGCCAACGTCCTGACTTTC	CAIRTGTVSGANVLTF